This T cell receptor beta chain was found in a study of T-cell memory formation after mild COVID-19. For the study at large: Clusters of TCRs were largely donor specific.

Employing constant-segment primers, 5'RACE generated TCR alpha and TCR beta cDNA libraries bearing sample barcodes and UMIs. TCRdb reprocessed the 5' RACE reads with MiXCR, giving one entry per CDR3 protein. The sample lists roughly 260,000 distinct CDR3 sequences, 15% to 20% seen once, with roughly 3.6% in the top ten. This clonotype has just a few counts. CDR1 is SEHNR and CDR2 is FQNEAQ in the germline V gene (reference sequence). Trimming took off 3 bases at V and 6 bases at J, with 9 bases between the two ends. The CDR3 sequence is 13 residues long. The sample consisted of PBMCs or a T cell subset sorted from them (not recorded which). The sequence was collected from a man aged 18 to 29 who had mild COVID-19 (a few samples of this study predate the infection). Cell type and time point are not known. The chain recombines TRBV7-9 with TRBJ1-5; no reliable D call. CDR3 loop: CASSFPGGQPQHF. CDR3 in DNA: TGTGCCAGCAGCTTCCCCGGCGGTCAGCCCCAGCATTTT.